This T cell receptor (beta chain) was retrieved from a study of brain metastases from non-small cell lung cancer (dated by TCRdb to the late 2010s). Context from the whole study: In non-small-cell lung cancer patients, the researchers characterized the immune microenvironment of brain metastases and primary tumors that had been resected as matched pairs.

Overall results and qualifications from the work: Compared with the matched primary tumors, T-cell clones appeared to be expanded in 60% to 75% of brain metastases. T-cell infiltration was lower in brain metastases than in primary tumors (P < 0.001). TCR repertoires were found to be largely shared between paired brain metastases and primary tumors, although sparse T-cell densities were observed in the brain metastases.

Library preparation was by the immunoSEQ multiplex PCR assay. Alongside a 770-gene immune expression panel, the team sequenced the T-cell receptor beta chain repertoire. Drawn from immuneACCESS, this table holds only the in-frame rearrangements with V and J called that TCRdb kept. Clones are partly lost; checked studies trace under half to an unresolved V gene and leave the rest unexplained. Recorded for this sample are approximately 7,800 clones; over 80% of them occurred a single time. 4.1% of the sample belongs to the ten largest clones. With respect to this clone: The target of this receptor is not known. No base quality values were provided; no much bigger clone lies one nucleotide off.

CDR1 is given as KGHSH and CDR2 as LQKENI, both from the germline V gene. The junction shows trimming of 3 bases on V and 3 bases on J, plus 17 bases between the germline ends. The CDR3 runs 16 residues from the cysteine to the phenylalanine. Only CDR3 DNA remains: 48 bases, in frame from the first base. The cohort comprised 39 patients with surgically resected non-small-cell lung cancer who had both primary tumor and brain metastasis specimens. Archival formalin-fixed, paraffin-embedded tissues were used as the tumor specimens. The receptor comes from a donor at least 40 years old with non-small cell lung cancer. The rearranged segments are TRBV18 and TRBJ1-1, with TRBD1 perhaps the D gene, on 6 matching bases. Specimen: primary lung tumor tissue. The meaning of the sample's cell subset or site label: primary lung tumor paired with brain metastasis. CDR3 reads: CASSPTTGSGYTEAFF. In nucleotides, the sequence is TGTGCCAGCTCACCTACTACAGGGTCAGGGTACACTGAAGCTTTCTTT.